The entry below describes one T cell receptor (beta chain). Participants reported their clinical history, and cohort assignment relied on those reports. This entry belongs to a study of blood T cell repertoires in COVID-19. Background on the study: Samples representing acute and convalescent COVID-19 were sourced from the United States, Italy and Spain. The cDNA or gDNA used as material had been derived from T cells, B-cell-depleted T cells, or PBMCs.

Under the authors' procedure: Scientists estimated how many nucleated cells there were by amplifying reference gene primers. Profiling relied on immunoSEQ multiplex PCR, and the TCRdb table lists in-frame clones only, not all of them. That table furnishes V, J and clone size, whereas the DNA furnished D and trimming. The sample lists about 270,000 clones, approximately 85% seen once, with approximately 9% in the top ten. CDR3 length: 14 amino acids. The trim removed 7 bases at V and 6 bases at J, leaving 8 bases unmatched. Per germline, CDR1 MDHEN and CDR2 SYDVKM. The clonotype was recovered from a woman between 50 and 59 years old with acute COVID-19. V gene TRBV28 combines with J gene TRBJ1-5, with TRBD1 matching 8 bases. The source material was PBMCs or T cells enriched from blood (not recorded which). The CDR3 DNA sequence: TGTGCCAGCACTCCCACAGGGGGGAGTCAGCCCCAGCATTTT. Amino acids: CASTPTGGSQPQHF.